Listed below are T cell receptor beta chains from one sample, sequenced in a study of blood T cells in healthy people across ages. MiXCR was run by TCRdb on the 5' RACE reads, yielding one entry per CDR3 protein. The repertoire holds some 1 million distinct CDR3 sequences, 40% to 45% seen once, with under 20% in the top ten. The sequenced sample was blood. All receptors come from a woman in her fifties or sixties in good health. The conserved cysteine and the conserved F or W are not part of the CDR3 here. A D gene is named only where the DNA matches it firmly.

CDR3	D	V	J
ASSLAGGQGAHQPQH	TRBD1	TRBV5-1	TRBJ1-5
ASTLDRPGSSYNSPLH	NA	TRBV6-1	TRBJ1-6
ASSDADSSYEQY	NA	TRBV6-5	TRBJ2-7
ASSLGPRDSKETQY	TRBD1	TRBV5-1	TRBJ2-5
ASSFGTDRTDTQY	TRBD1	TRBV27	TRBJ2-3
SAGLSGLAAYEQY	TRBD2	TRBV20-1	TRBJ2-7
SVVRSRGETQY	NA	TRBV29-1	TRBJ2-5
ASSLADSNYGYT	NA	TRBV9	TRBJ1-2
ASSLPIWTGLESRNTEAF	TRBD1	TRBV14	TRBJ1-1
ASSAGNPRVAATQY	NA	TRBV6-1	TRBJ2-5
ASRLLAGGPGDEQY	TRBD2	TRBV11-1	NA
ASSEPGREKLF	NA	TRBV25-1	TRBJ1-4
ASSLELEDTQY	NA	TRBV11-2	TRBJ2-3
SASGGLNEQF	TRBD2	TRBV29-1	TRBJ2-1
ASSEIGHEQF	NA	TRBV6-1	TRBJ2-1
ASSVGLAGGRETQY	TRBD2	TRBV9	TRBJ2-5
ASSQVTAGGPGGTKNIQY	TRBD2	TRBV3-1	TRBJ2-4
ASSQIGGESGYT	TRBD1	TRBV14	TRBJ1-2
ASRFRDRVGEQY	TRBD1	TRBV6-2/TRBV6-3	TRBJ2-7
ASSQISSGRIGNEQF	TRBD2	TRBV4-1	TRBJ2-1
ASSDLQHYEQY	NA	TRBV6-6	TRBJ2-7
ASSLDSLREQY	NA	TRBV5-6	TRBJ2-7
ATSSFTDTQY	NA	TRBV24-1	TRBJ2-3
ATSRDYRQSGMQYNEQF	TRBD2	TRBV15	TRBJ2-1
ACRRTSRNGEQY	TRBD2	TRBV27	TRBJ2-4
ASSPRGGSSYNEQF	TRBD2	TRBV7-9	TRBJ2-1